Below, 20 T cell receptor beta chains from the same sample are listed, as sequenced in a study of T cells in Graves' hyperthyroidism and ophthalmopathy. Amplification of TCR beta CDR3 regions used RNA as the template. The HTBI set primed first-round TCR CDR3 RT-PCR. TCRdb reprocessed the multiplex PCR reads with MiXCR, giving one entry per CDR3 protein. Here the sample spans about 840,000 distinct CDR3 sequences, 35% to 45% being singletons. Sequenced sample: blood. Receptors originate from a man between 18 and 29 years old with Graves' hyperthyroidism.

With respect to this clonotype: One end of the junction varies from germline; a read error may be responsible. CDR3 DNA: TGCGCCAGCAGCCAAGATATTACAGTCCATGAGACCCAGTACTTC. Amino acids: CASSQDITVHETQYF. V gene TRBV7-9 combines with J gene TRBJ2-5, with no clear D. The CDR3 has 15 amino acids. CDR1 and CDR2 from the germline V gene are SEHNR and FQNEAQ (reference sequence).

V usage is TRBV29-1 and J usage is TRBJ2-5, with D tentatively TRBD2 (7 bases). Trimming left V 4 bases short and J 5 bases short, with 11 bases between. Germline CDR1 is SQVTM and CDR2 is ANQGSEA. The CDR3 is 12 residues long. The CDR3 reads CSVVGGAETQYF. CDR3 sequence (DNA): TGCAGCGTTGTAGGGGGGGCTGAGACCCAGTACTTC.

This clonotype was counted once. The genes are TRBV29-1 and TRBJ2-7; 11 nucleotides align to TRBD1. The CDR3 length is 13 residues. V gave up 8 bases and J gave up 2 bases; unmatched junction bases: 5. Germline CDR1 SQVTM, CDR2 ANQGSEA. CDR3 protein: CSLGGQGAYEQYF. CDR3 DNA sequence: TGCAGCTTGGGGGGACAGGGGGCCTACGAGCAGTACTTC.

V usage is TRBV15 and J usage is TRBJ2-5; possibly TRBD1 or TRBD2 for D (5 bases each). Per germline, CDR1 LNHNV and CDR2 YYDKDF (reference sequence). Trimming left V 3 bases short and J 2 bases short, with 10 bases between. The CDR3 extends over 14 amino acids. The CDR3 bases are TGTGCCACCAGCAGTCCCGGGACGCAAGAGACCCAGTACTTC. Translated: CATSSPGTQETQYF.

This clonotype was detected many times. V gene TRBV9 combines with J gene TRBJ1-6; D may be TRBD1 (5 bases). This CDR3 comprises 13 residues. V lost 0 bases, J lost 9 bases, and 7 bases lay in between. Germline assignment: CDR1 SGDLS and CDR2 YYNGEE. The CDR3 coding sequence is TGTGCCAGCAGCGTAGCTGGGGGTTCACCCCTCCACTTT. Protein sequence: CASSVAGGSPLHF.

This clonotype was recorded at least ten times. This chain links TRBV19 with TRBJ2-7, with 9 bases that match TRBD2. The V gene's germline CDR1 is LNHDA and CDR2 SQIVND (reference sequence). Trimming at V came to 9 bases and at J to 5 bases, leaving 5 bases not matched to a gene. The CDR3 extends over 12 amino acids. The CDR3 DNA is TGTGCCAGCAGCGGGAGGACGGACGAGCAGTACTTC. Residues: CASSGRTDEQYF.

This clonotype was counted only a few times. V and J are TRBV19 and TRBJ2-7, with D perhaps matching TRBD1 (6 bases). The CDR3 totals 12 residues. Germline CDR1 LNHDA, CDR2 SQIVND (reference sequence). V lost 2 bases to trimming and J lost 6 bases, with 8 bases between them. The CDR3 loop reads CASSIIGGEQYF. The CDR3 DNA sequence: TGTGCCAGTAGTATAATAGGGGGCGAGCAGTACTTC.

The chain employs TRBV7-8 and TRBJ2-7; 8 nucleotides line up with TRBD2. Germline-derived CDR1 and CDR2 are SGHVS and FQNEAQ. The V segment lost 1 base and the J segment 6 bases; nucleotides outside the gene matches: 11. The CDR3 extends over 16 amino acids. CDR3 sequence (DNA): TGTGCCAGCAGCTTAGATACAGCGGGGGCTCGTCGCGAGCAGTACTTC. This translates into CASSLDTAGARREQYF.

Points on this clonotype: No conserved phenylalanine or tryptophan is present at the end of the CDR3, so a read error is the likely explanation. The chain links TRBV6-6 to TRBJ1-1; unclear D gene. Germline CDR1 and CDR2: MNHNY and SVGAGI (reference sequence). The CDR3 has 10 residues. V lost 8 bases to trimming and J lost 4 bases, with 5 bases between them. This CDR3 is CASCGTEAFL. The CDR3 DNA sequence: TGTGCCAGCTGTGGCACTGAAGCTTTCCTT.

The chain has TRBV7-8 and TRBJ2-5; D assignment may be TRBD1 or TRBD2 (5 bases each). Trimming pared 1 base from V and 0 bases from J, leaving 15 bases between. From germline, CDR1 is SGHVS and CDR2 FQNEAQ. This CDR3 contains 17 residues. The CDR3 nucleotides are TGTGCCAGCAGCTTAGTTTTTACCGGGACGAACCAAGAGACCCAGTACTTC. Translation gives CASSLVFTGTNQETQYF.

The chain's CDR3 is CASSLGEGIRTGELFF. CDR3 coding DNA: TGTGCCAGCAGCTTAGGAGAGGGAATCCGCACCGGGGAGCTGTTTTTT. The chain uses TRBV7-6 and TRBJ2-2, with D maybe TRBD2 (5 bases). Germline CDR1 and CDR2: SGHVS and FNYEAQ. The V end lost 1 base, the J end lost 4 bases, and 13 bases lay between the germline ends. This CDR3 is 16 amino acids long.

The chain combines TRBV10-3 with TRBJ1-2, with TRBD1 matching over 12 bases. The germline CDR1 and CDR2 sequences are ENHRY and SYGVKD. V lost 3 bases and J lost 7; bases outside the gene matches: 6. This CDR3 region has 15 residues. In DNA form, the CDR3 reads TGTGCCATCAGTGAAGAGGGACAGGGGGCGCGTGGCTACACCTTC. This codes for CAISEEGQGARGYTF.

This clonotype was counted at least ten times. V and J are TRBV13 and TRBJ1-5, with D tentatively TRBD1 (6 bases). The ends were cut back, 6 bases at V and 7 bases at J, with 16 bases in the middle. Germline CDR1 is PRHDT and CDR2 is FYEKMQ (reference sequence). CDR3 length equals 14 residues. The DNA for the CDR3 is TGTGCCAGCAGTCCACAGGGAAAGGGCCAGCCCCAGCATTTT. It translates to CASSPQGKGQPQHF.

CDR3 region: CASSGREGAKNIQYF. In DNA form, the CDR3 reads TGTGCCAGCAGCGGACGGGAGGGAGCCAAAAACATTCAGTACTTC. The V gene is TRBV5-4, the J gene TRBJ2-7; 8 bases line up with TRBD2. The J call may be wrong; the DNA end is better matched by TRBJ2-4. The length of the CDR3 is 15 residues. Germline CDR1 reads SGHNT; CDR2 reads YYREEE (reference sequence).

This clonotype was detected a few times. The V gene is TRBV6-5, the J gene TRBJ2-2; TRBD2 matches 7 bases. The germline V gene encodes CDR1 MNHEY and CDR2 SVGAGI. V lost 8 bases and J lost 6; bases outside the gene matches: 3. The CDR3 runs 12 residues. CDR3 bases: TGTGCCAGCCGCCTAGCGGCCGGGGAGCTGTTTTTT. Translating gives CASRLAAGELFF.

This clonotype was seen at least ten times. CDR3 nucleotides: TGTGCCAGCAGCTCGATAGGCGGGGAGCAGTACTTC. Translating gives CASSSIGGEQYF. The chain has TRBV7-6 and TRBJ2-7; D is perhaps TRBD2 (5 bases). The CDR3 spans 12 residues. Germline V gene lookup returns CDR1 SGHVS and CDR2 FNYEAQ. Trimming took 4 bases from V and 7 from J, leaving 11 bases between them.

This clonotype turned up a few times. The CDR3 is CASSQGRGGRRETQYF. CDR3 sequence (DNA): TGCGCCAGCAGCCAAGGCCGCGGCGGCAGGCGAGAGACCCAGTACTTC. The rearrangement uses TRBV4-1 and TRBJ2-5; D remains unclear. The germline V and J ends were trimmed by 1 base and 4 bases, with 16 bases remaining between them. The germline CDR1 and CDR2 sequences are MGHRA and YSYEKL. The CDR3 consists of 16 residues.

This clonotype was detected a few times. One end of the junction is discordant with germline, which a read error may explain. The gene calls are TRBV5-1 and TRBJ1-1; D gene unclear. CDR1 is SGHRS, CDR2 YFSETQ, per germline. The CDR3 consists of 13 residues. This CDR3 is CASSPLEGTEAFF. The CDR3 DNA is TGTGCCAGCAGCCCCCTGGAAGGGACTGAAGCTTTCTTT.

The V call is TRBV19, the J call TRBJ1-5; D may be TRBD1 (6 bases). Germline V gene data show CDR1 as LNHDA and CDR2 as SQIVND (reference sequence). V was shortened by 8 bases and J by 2 bases, with 13 bases between the two germline ends. CDR3 length equals 14 residues. CDR3 sequence (DNA): TGTGCCAGTTTCGGGGGGCATGGCAATCAGCCCCAGCATTTT. Amino acid sequence: CASFGGHGNQPQHF.

This clonotype was counted ten times or more. The V and J genes are TRBV12-3 or TRBV12-4 and TRBJ1-2, with D unclear. Trimming left V 6 bases short and J 7 bases short, with 9 bases between. CDR3 length: 11 residues. CDR3 sequence: CASSFGRGYTF. For the CDR3, the DNA is TGTGCCAGCAGCTTTGGACGTGGCTACACCTTC.